These T cell receptor beta chains were read from a single sample in a study of blood T cell repertoires in COVID-19. Generated by immunoSEQ multiplex PCR, the TCRdb table keeps only in-frame clones and is missing some. The sample lists hundreds of thousands of clones; 85% were seen once. Sequencing was done on a sample of PBMCs or T cells enriched from blood (not recorded which). The receptors were sampled from a woman between 45 and 65 years old who had recovered from COVID-19. CDR3s include the opening cysteine and the closing phenylalanine or tryptophan. The order of the fields is J gene, V gene, CDR3 protein.

>TRBJ2-7|TRBV9
CASSVDPGGTYEQYF
>TRBJ2-3|TRBV3-1/TRBV3-2
CASSQDIGAGTDTQYF
>TRBJ1-1|TRBV2
CASSEGFGQRNTEAFF
>TRBJ2-2|TRBV27
CASKGGIYTGELFF
>TRBJ2-5|TRBV7-2
CASSSGLAGGETQYF
>TRBJ1-2|TRBV14
CASSQVTGSDGYTF
>TRBJ1-1|TRBV21-1
CASSSSRDRVWDPTEAFF
>TRBJ1-4|TRBV7-2
CASRSDGGATNEKLFF
>TRBJ2-7|TRBV30
CAWSYRVYEQYF
>TRBJ2-7|TRBV4-1
CASSSPERGFFEQYF
>TRBJ2-7|TRBV19
CASRSSYEQYF
>TRBJ1-1|TRBV30
CAWSRQDNTEAFF
>TRBJ1-2|TRBV5-4
CASRPYDRANYGYTF
>TRBJ1-1|TRBV27
CASSGGYSSEAFF
>TRBJ1-2|TRBV6-5
CASRNRAGANYGYTF
>TRBJ2-3|TRBV6-4
CASSDSPGSSTDTQYF
>TRBJ2-7|TRBV29-1
CSVDIGSSSYEQYF
>TRBJ1-5|TRBV27
CASSWTGMSNQPQHF
>TRBJ2-3|TRBV2
CASSEDWRGPTDTQYF
>TRBJ2-2|TRBV19
CASQGLNTGELFF
>TRBJ2-3|TRBV2
CAPGRDTQYF
>TRBJ1-3|TRBV5-4
CACTDRSFSSGNTIYF
>TRBJ2-1|TRBV2
CASSGASGRQSSYNEQFF
>TRBJ1-5|TRBV3-1/TRBV3-2
CASSQQGWGQPQHF
>TRBJ1-1|TRBV6-5
CASSRGQRNTEAFF
>TRBJ1-6|TRBV4-1
CASSQDQGSPLHF
>TRBJ1-2|TRBV7-9
CASSPAVTNYGYTF
>TRBJ1-5|TRBV10-3
CAISDPASTGINSNQPQHF
>TRBJ2-2|TRBV6-5
CASSRQGANTGELFF
>TRBJ1-1|TRBV30
CAWMRTEAFF
>TRBJ1-1|TRBV18
CASSPPPGVNTEAFF
>TRBJ2-7|TRBV19
CASSQQGSSYEQYF
>TRBJ2-1|TRBV5-4
CASSPGTGGMYGKNEQFF
>TRBJ2-3|TRBV5-1
CASIGASGGTSTDTQYF
>TRBJ1-1|TRBV7-2
CASSLDSNTEAFF
>TRBJ2-1|TRBV5-1
CASNRGGALDEQFF
>TRBJ2-4|TRBV7-2
CASSLQAGGGKNIQYF
>TRBJ1-5|TRBV11-2
CASTHQHF
>TRBJ1-1|TRBV12-3/TRBV12-4
CASSYGTAYLAFF
>TRBJ1-6|TRBV2
CASMMGGLNSPLHF
>TRBJ1-4|TRBV7-9
CASSLETGDEKLFF
>TRBJ2-3|TRBV7-2
CASSLDLLAGGLDTQYF
>TRBJ1-2|TRBV30
CAWSRDRQTIYGYTF
>TRBJ1-1|TRBV5-1
CASSLTTGETEAFF
>TRBJ2-1|TRBV18
CASSPQLENEQFF
>TRBJ1-6|TRBV5-1
CASSQSDMNSPLHF
>TRBJ2-1|TRBV3-1/TRBV3-2
CASSTSGLAGRLGEQFF
>TRBJ1-4|TRBV19
CASRRGTGGGGGEKLFF